Sequencing of this T cell receptor beta chain was carried out in a study of CD8 T cells in ankylosing spondylitis. Study-wide points: Disease-linked clones were CD8+ and relatively rare in peripheral blood. Apparently characteristic of ankylosing spondylitis blood was a TCR beta motif (eight highly homologous variants). Some motif variants were previously reported in reactive arthritis synovial fluid and blood. Clones linked to disease were reported to show significant enrichment in matched ankylosing spondylitis synovial fluid.

Quantitative molecular-barcoded 5'-RACE generated the TCR beta libraries. TCRdb passed the 5' RACE reads through MiXCR, listing each CDR3 protein once. Of 650,000 to 800,000 distinct CDR3 sequences listed, 15% to 20% are singletons. About this clonotype: What it recognizes is unknown.

Germline-derived CDR1 and CDR2 are SGHRS and YFSETQ. This CDR3 is built from 14 residues. V lost 3 bases, J lost 5 bases, and 5 bases stayed unmatched. This TCR came from a male donor with ankylosing spondylitis. The rearrangement uses TRBV5-1 and TRBJ1-1; 9 bases line up with TRBD1. The source material was blood, either unsorted or a sorted T cell fraction (not recorded which). The CDR3, as DNA: TGCGCCAGCAGCTACCACAGGGGGCTGACTGAAGCTTTCTTT. Translating it yields CASSYHRGLTEAFF.